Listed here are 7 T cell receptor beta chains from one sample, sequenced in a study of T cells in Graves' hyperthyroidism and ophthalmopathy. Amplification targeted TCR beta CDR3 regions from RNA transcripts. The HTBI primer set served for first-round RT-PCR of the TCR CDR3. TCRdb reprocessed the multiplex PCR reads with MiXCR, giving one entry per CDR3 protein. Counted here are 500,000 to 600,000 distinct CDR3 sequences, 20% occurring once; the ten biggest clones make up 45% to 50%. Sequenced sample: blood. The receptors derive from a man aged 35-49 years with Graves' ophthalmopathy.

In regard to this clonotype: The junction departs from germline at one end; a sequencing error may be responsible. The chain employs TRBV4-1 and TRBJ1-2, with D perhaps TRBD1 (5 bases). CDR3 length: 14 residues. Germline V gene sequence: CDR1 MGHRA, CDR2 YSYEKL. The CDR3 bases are TGCGCCAGCAGCCAAGGGTCAGGGCCCGGGCCTTCGGCCTTC. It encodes CASSQGSGPGPSAF.

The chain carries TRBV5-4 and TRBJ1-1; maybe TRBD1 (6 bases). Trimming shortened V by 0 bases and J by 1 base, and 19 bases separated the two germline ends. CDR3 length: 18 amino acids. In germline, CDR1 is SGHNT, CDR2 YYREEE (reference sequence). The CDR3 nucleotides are TGTGCCAGCAGCTTGGTGTGGGGTACAGGGACCGCGAACACTGAAGCTTTCTTT. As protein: CASSLVWGTGTANTEAFF.

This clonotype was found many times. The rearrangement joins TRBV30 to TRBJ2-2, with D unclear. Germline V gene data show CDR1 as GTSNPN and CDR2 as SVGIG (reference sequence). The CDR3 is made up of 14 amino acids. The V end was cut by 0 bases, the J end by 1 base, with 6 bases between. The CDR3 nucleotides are TGTGCCTGGAGTGTACACTTGAACACCGGGGAGCTGTTTTTT. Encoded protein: CAWSVHLNTGELFF.

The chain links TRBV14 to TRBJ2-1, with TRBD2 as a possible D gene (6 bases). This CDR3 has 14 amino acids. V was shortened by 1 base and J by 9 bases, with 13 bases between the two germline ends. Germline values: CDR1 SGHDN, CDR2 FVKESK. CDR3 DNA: TGTGCCAGCAGCCAAGTGGTCGGGGGAGGTGAGCAGTTCTTC. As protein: CASSQVVGGGEQFF.

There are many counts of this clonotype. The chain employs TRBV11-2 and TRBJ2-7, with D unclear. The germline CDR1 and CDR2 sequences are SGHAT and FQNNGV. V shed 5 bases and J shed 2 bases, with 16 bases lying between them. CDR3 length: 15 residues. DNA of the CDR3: TGTGCCAGCAGCCCCCGTTGGACCGGAGCCTACGAGCAGTACTTC. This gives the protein CASSPRWTGAYEQYF.

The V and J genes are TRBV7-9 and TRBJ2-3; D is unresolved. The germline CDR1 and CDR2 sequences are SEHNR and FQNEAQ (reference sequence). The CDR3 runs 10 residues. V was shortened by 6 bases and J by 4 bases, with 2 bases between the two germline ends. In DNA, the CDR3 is TGTGCCAGCAGACCAGATACGCAGTATTTT. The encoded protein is CASRPDTQYF.

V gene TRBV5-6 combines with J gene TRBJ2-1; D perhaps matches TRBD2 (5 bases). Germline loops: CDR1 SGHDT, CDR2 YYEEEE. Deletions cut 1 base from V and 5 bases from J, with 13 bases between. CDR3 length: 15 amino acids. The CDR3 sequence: CASSLKLVGDNEQFF. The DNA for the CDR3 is TGTGCCAGCAGCTTGAAACTAGTAGGCGACAATGAGCAGTTCTTC. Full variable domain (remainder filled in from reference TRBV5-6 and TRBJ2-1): DAGVTQSPTHLIKTRGQQVTLRCSPKSGHDTVSWYQQALGQGPQFIFQYYEEEERQRGNFPDRFSGHQFPNYSSELNVNALLLGDSALYLCASSLKLVGDNEQFFGPGTRLTVL.